The 9 T cell receptor beta chains below were found in one sample sequenced in a study of neurological immune-mediated disorders. Time point of the sample: longitudinal time-point 3. TCRdb redid the calling of the 5' RACE reads with MiXCR, one entry per CDR3 protein. The table shows about 49,000 distinct CDR3 sequences, with roughly 8.3% occurring only once. The sequencing input was PBMCs. Receptors originate from a woman aged 35 to 49 in good health.

This clonotype was seen many times. The chain employs TRBV9 and TRBJ1-2, with TRBD1 as a possible D gene (6 bases). Trimming cost V 0 bases and J 6 bases, with 30 bases left between them. The CDR3 is made up of 20 amino acids. Looked up from germline, CDR1 is SGDLS and CDR2 is YYNGEE. The DNA for the CDR3 is TGTGCCAGCAGCGTAGCCGTCATGGCAGCGTCAGGGGAAGATGCTAATGGCTACACCTTC. Residues: CASSVAVMAASGEDANGYTF.

This clonotype has a handful of counts. The gene calls are TRBV19 and TRBJ2-7; 7 positions match TRBD1. CDR3 size: 15 residues. Trimming at V came to 6 bases and at J to 3 bases, leaving 11 bases not matched to a gene. Germline V gene data show CDR1 as LNHDA and CDR2 as SQIVND (reference sequence). The CDR3 bases are TGTGCCAGTAGGGAACTCGGGACAGAAATCTACGAGCAGTACTTC. As protein: CASRELGTEIYEQYF. The complete variable domain, with remaining parts taken from reference TRBV19 and TRBJ2-7, reads DGGITQSPKYLFRKEGQNVTLSCEQNLNHDAMYWYRQDPGQGLRLIYYSQIVNDFQKGDIAEGYSVSREKKESFPLTVTSAQKNPTAFYLCASRELGTEIYEQYFGPGTRLTVT.

This clonotype has ten or more counts. J is TRBJ1-2 and V is TRBV4-3; the match to TRBD1 covers 10 bases. The J segment lost 9 bases and the V segment lost 3 bases, leaving 4 bases of the junction unmatched. CDR3 length: 13 amino acids. In germline, CDR1 is LGHNA, CDR2 YSLEER. The CDR3 sequence: CASSQDRGISYTF. CDR3 DNA sequence: TGCGCCAGCAGCCAGGACAGGGGGATTAGCTACACCTTC.

This clonotype was counted at least ten times. This chain connects TRBV12-3 or TRBV12-4 to TRBJ2-1; a weak D match, TRBD1 (6 bases). The V gene lost 10 bases and the J gene lost 5 bases, with 21 bases spanning the gap. This CDR3 has 15 residues. CDR3 residues: CATNTQGIYNNEQFF. In nucleotides, the CDR3 is TGTGCCACCAACACACAGGGAATCTACAACAATGAGCAGTTCTTC.

This clonotype has ten or more counts. The gene calls are TRBV3-1 and TRBJ2-7; TRBD2 aligns across 11 bases. The ends lost 2 bases at V and 5 bases at J; junction bases unmatched: 5. The CDR3 is 15 residues long. Germline V lookup: CDR1 LGHDT, CDR2 YNNKEL (reference sequence). The CDR3 region has the DNA TGTGCCAGCAGCCAAATAGCGGGAGGGCCCCACGAGCAGTACTTC. Its protein product is CASSQIAGGPHEQYF.

In its sample, this clonotype was seen many times. V and J are TRBV6-5 and TRBJ2-7; TRBD1 matches 7 bases. Germline V gene sequence: CDR1 MNHEY, CDR2 SVGAGI. Trimming removed 7 bases from V and 5 bases from J; junction bases left unmatched: 11. This CDR3 region has 14 residues. CDR3 residues: CASKGNRGWDEQYF. The CDR3 region has the DNA TGTGCCAGCAAGGGAAACAGGGGATGGGACGAGCAGTACTTC.

At least ten counts were recorded for this clonotype. V usage is TRBV7-3 and J usage is TRBJ1-6; D is perhaps TRBD1 (6 bases). Trimming took 2 bases from V and 10 from J, leaving 15 bases between them. Germline V gene sequence: CDR1 SGHTA, CDR2 FQGTGA. The CDR3 is 15 amino acids. Here the CDR3 reads CASSLSGGGRSPLHF. CDR3 DNA: TGTGCCAGCAGCTTATCGGGGGGCGGCAGATCACCCCTCCACTTT.

This clonotype was seen ten or more times. The chain has TRBV5-1 and TRBJ2-2, with a weak D call TRBD2 (5 bases). Germline lookup yields CDR1 SGHRS and CDR2 YFSETQ. The CDR3 spans 16 residues. V gave up 0 bases and J gave up 4 bases, with 13 bases separating them. The CDR3 loop is CASSLATLAGTGELFF. The CDR3 DNA sequence: TGCGCCAGCAGCTTGGCGACGCTAGCAGGCACCGGGGAGCTGTTTTTT.

This clonotype showed up many times. The chain carries TRBV7-2 and TRBJ2-4; D not certain. Germline V gene sequence: CDR1 SGHTA, CDR2 FQGNSA. The CDR3 contains 13 residues. V was trimmed by 1 base and J by 8 bases, leaving 9 bases between them. The CDR3 DNA follows: TGTGCCAGCAGCTTAGTCTGGGCCGACATTCAGTACTTC. Encoded protein: CASSLVWADIQYF.